This T cell receptor (beta chain) appears in the sequencing data of a study of tumor-infiltrating lymphocytes in localized non-small cell lung cancer. Whole-study context: Tumor tissue and non-adjacent uninvolved lung came from each patient.

On this clone: Its target is not known.

The study, taken as a whole, reports: TCRbeta sequencing showed higher T cell infiltration in tumors than uninvolved lung.

Sequenced by immunoSEQ multiplex PCR; TCRdb stores in-frame clones only, minus some. This table holds more than 9,000 clones, 60% found once. Specimen: uninvolved lung tissue not adjacent to the tumor. This sequence originates from a human donor with non-small cell lung cancer.

In nucleotides, the CDR3 is TGTGCCAGCAGCTTGGGCCAGGGGGCAGGAGATACGCAGTATTTT. It yields the protein CASSLGQGAGDTQYF. The chain joins TRBV5-4 to TRBJ2-3; 8 bases map to TRBD1. J lost 5 bases, V lost 0 bases, and 5 bases had no gene match. Germline assignment: CDR1 SGHNT and CDR2 YYREEE (reference sequence). The CDR3 contains 15 residues. Full variable domain (missing parts from reference TRBV5-4 and TRBJ2-3): ETGVTQSPTHLIKTRGQQVTLRCSSQSGHNTVSWYQQALGQGPQFIFQYYREEENGRGNFPPRFSGLQFPNYSSELNVNALELDDSALYLCASSLGQGAGDTQYFGPGTRLTVL.